These 2 T cell receptor beta chains came from one sample sequenced in a study of technical replicates of blood from a few donors. Sequencing used immunoSEQ multiplex PCR; TCRdb keeps in-frame clones, though not all of them. This sample has around 100,000 clones; approximately 96% occur once, and the top ten carry about 0.36%. What was sequenced was T cells isolated from PBMCs. These receptors all stem from a human donor in good health.

The chain links TRBV7-9 to TRBJ1-5; D is unclear. Germline CDR1 is SEHNR and CDR2 is FQNEAQ (reference sequence). Trimming removed 3 bases at V and 3 bases at J, with 6 bases between. This CDR3 is 13 amino acids long. The CDR3 DNA is TGTGCCAGCAGCTTGGCAGACAATCAGCCCCAGCATTTT. It is translated as CASSLADNQPQHF. The full variable domain, completed using reference TRBV7-9 and TRBJ1-5, is DTGVSQNPRHKITKRGQNVTFRCDPISEHNRLYWYRQTLGQGPEFLTYFQNEAQLEKSRLLSDRFSAERPKGSFSTLEIQRTEQGDSAMYLCASSLADNQPQHFGDGTRLSIL.

The chain couples TRBV4-1 to TRBJ2-1, with 8 bases matching TRBD1. CDR1 and CDR2 (germline): MGHRA, YSYEKL. Trimming at V came to 1 base and at J to 8 bases, leaving 7 bases not matched to a gene. The CDR3 contains 15 residues. CDR3 coding DNA: TGCGCCAGCAGCCAAGCTAATGCAGGGGGCCATGAGCAGTTCTTC. It is translated as CASSQANAGGHEQFF.